Listed below are T cell receptor beta chains from one sample, sequenced in a study of Graves' ophthalmopathy and Graves' hyperthyroidism. One entry per CDR3 protein, called by TCRdb with MiXCR from the multiplex PCR reads. Of over a million distinct CDR3 sequences in the sample, around a third were seen once. Source material: peripheral blood or thyroid tissue (not recorded which). These TCRs come from an adult man with Graves' hyperthyroidism. Each CDR3 is given with its conserved first and last residue.

v_call | cdr3_aa
TRBV2 | CASSANPGTLEKLFF
TRBV3-1 | CASSQELPGQRNQPQHF
TRBV5-1 | CASSFSGEHGYTF
TRBV28 | CASITPLPPYEQYF
TRBV2 | CASSVGGLGQPQHF
TRBV7-2 | CASSKVRDRGFETQYF
TRBV19 | CASSSTVNSGANVLTF
TRBV7-8 | CASSLGVWTSGSSYEQYF
TRBV29-1 | CSARTRDTEAFF
TRBV27 | CASGAGANSGANVLTF
TRBV5-8 | CASNPDGRARGTQYF
TRBV18 | CASSLSRQGEQYF
TRBV9 | CASSVVQGASYEQYF
TRBV28 | CASSPGQIHGYTF
TRBV6-5 | CASRKTGDSNQPQHF
TRBV29-1 | CSVSGTGGYTF
TRBV9 | CASSTRTGPMNEQYF
TRBV7-9 | CASSRDSNLQHF
TRBV2 | CASSERDRAAGEQYF
TRBV7-2 | CASSSLGGSSYNSPLHF
TRBV30 | CAWSRSGQETQYF
TRBV12-3/TRBV12-4 | CASSVDPRTQYF
TRBV9 | CASGAGTGYEQYF
TRBV7-2 | CASSHPKGVRLAGVYEQYF
TRBV25-1 | CASSESPQRALTDTQYF
TRBV7-2 | CAGSLRTRIANTEAFF
TRBV13 | CASSQQGYTF
TRBV10-3 | CAIAVSSSGNTIYF
TRBV7-9 | CASRRTGTGVYGYTF
TRBV19 | CASSRDPGAYEQYF
TRBV11-2 | CASSPWPYEQYF
TRBV11-2 | CASSLDGAGGVETQYF
TRBV2 | CASSAGGLSYNSPLHF
TRBV20-1 | CSARGFGGSYSYEQYF
TRBV27 | CASSLSRADTEAFF
TRBV3-1 | CASSQVGTRSSYEQYF
TRBV20-1 | CSARIGRTEAFF
TRBV7-7 | CASSPNRQGGVNTGELFF
TRBV14 | CARYLRRPKQGRNYGYTF
TRBV7-2 | CASSQTSGSRETQYF
TRBV14 | CASSQVSPTVANYEQYF